This TCR beta chain was retrieved from a study of naive and memory T cell subsets. Whole-study results and caveats: A few larger clonotypes appeared in naive repertoires, especially CD8, possibly memory cells re-expressing CD45RA. Over 90% of naive TCR sequences appeared only once, unlike memory subsets.

Four subsets defined by CD45RA and CD27 were sorted after CD3, CD4, CD8 and live/dead staining. Both TRBC1 and TRBC2 were covered by a beta constant-region primer of two equimolar oligonucleotides. The ligated cDNA underwent four PCR rounds using SP2 and nested alpha and beta constant-region primers. TCRdb passed the UMI-ligation and nested PCR reads through MiXCR, listing each CDR3 protein once. The sample has 150,000 or so distinct CDR3 sequences, approximately 24% seen once. About this clonotype itself: Its antigen is not identified.

This TCR was sampled from a human donor in good health. Sequencing was carried out using naive CD4+ T cells from blood.

DNA for the CDR3: TGTGCCAGCAGTACCGAGACCCAGTACTTC. It encodes CASSTETQYF. The V and J genes are TRBV6-1 and TRBJ2-5; D unresolved. Germline V CDR1 and CDR2: MNHNS, SASEGT. The CDR3 is 10 amino acids. V was cut by 5 bases and J by 5 bases, with 3 bases left in between.